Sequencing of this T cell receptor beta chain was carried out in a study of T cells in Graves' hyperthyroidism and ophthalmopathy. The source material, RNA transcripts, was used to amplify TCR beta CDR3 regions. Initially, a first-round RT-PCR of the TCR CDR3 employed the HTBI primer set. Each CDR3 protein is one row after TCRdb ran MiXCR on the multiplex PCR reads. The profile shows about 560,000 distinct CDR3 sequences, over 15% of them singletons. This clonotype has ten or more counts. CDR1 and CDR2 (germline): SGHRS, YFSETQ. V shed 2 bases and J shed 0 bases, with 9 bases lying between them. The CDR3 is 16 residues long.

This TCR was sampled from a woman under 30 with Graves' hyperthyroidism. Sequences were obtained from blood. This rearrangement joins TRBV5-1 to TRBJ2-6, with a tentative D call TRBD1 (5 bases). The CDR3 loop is CASSFPGRSGANVLTF. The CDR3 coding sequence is TGCGCCAGCAGCTTTCCAGGGCGCTCTGGGGCCAACGTCCTGACTTTC.